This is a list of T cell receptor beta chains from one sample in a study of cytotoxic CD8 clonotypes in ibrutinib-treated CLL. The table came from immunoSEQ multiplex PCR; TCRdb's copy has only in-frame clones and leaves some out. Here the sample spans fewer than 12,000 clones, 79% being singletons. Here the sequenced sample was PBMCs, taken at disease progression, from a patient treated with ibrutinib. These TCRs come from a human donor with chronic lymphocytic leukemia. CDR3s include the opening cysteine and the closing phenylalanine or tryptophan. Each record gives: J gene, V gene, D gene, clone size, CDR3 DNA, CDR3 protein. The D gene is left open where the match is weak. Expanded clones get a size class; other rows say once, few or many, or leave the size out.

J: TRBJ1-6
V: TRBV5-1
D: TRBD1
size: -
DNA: TGCGCCAGCAGCTTGGTTGCAGGGGGCGCCTATAATTCACCCCTCCACTTT
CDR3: CASSLVAGGAYNSPLHF

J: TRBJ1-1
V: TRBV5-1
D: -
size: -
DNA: TGCGCCAGCAGCCCCGGATTCCTGGGCCCTGAAGCTTTCTTT
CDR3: CASSPGFLGPEAFF

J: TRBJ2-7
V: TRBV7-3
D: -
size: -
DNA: TGTGCCAGCAGCTCACAGGGTATCCACGAGCAGTACTTC
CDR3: CASSSQGIHEQYF

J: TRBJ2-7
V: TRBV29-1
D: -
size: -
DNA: TGCAGCGTTGAGAGAGGGGGCTACGAGCAGTACTTC
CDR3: CSVERGGYEQYF

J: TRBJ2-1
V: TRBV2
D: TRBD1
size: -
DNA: TGTGCCAGCAGCAAAGGACAGGGGGCTAATGAGCAGTTCTTC
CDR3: CASSKGQGANEQFF

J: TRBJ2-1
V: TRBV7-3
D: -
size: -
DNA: TGTGCCAGCAGCCCCCGAGGGAGCAGGAATGAGCAGTTCTTC
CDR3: CASSPRGSRNEQFF

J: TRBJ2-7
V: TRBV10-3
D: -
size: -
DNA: TGTGCCATCGGGAGCGCCTACGAGCAGTACTTC
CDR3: CAIGSAYEQYF

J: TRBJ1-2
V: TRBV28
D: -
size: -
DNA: TGTGCCAGCAGTTTACCCGTCTATGGCTACACCTTC
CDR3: CASSLPVYGYTF

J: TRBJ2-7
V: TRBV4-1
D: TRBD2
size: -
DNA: TGCGCCAGCAGCCAAAGCGGGACTAGCGGGAGTTACGAGCAGTACTTC
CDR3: CASSQSGTSGSYEQYF

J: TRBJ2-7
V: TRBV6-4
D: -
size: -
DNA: TGTGCCAGCAGTCCAGGGGTCGGGTCCTACGAGCAGTACTTC
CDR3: CASSPGVGSYEQYF

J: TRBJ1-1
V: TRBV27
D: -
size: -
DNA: TGTGCCAGCAGTTTTATGGGCGAAAGACAGAACACTGAAGCTTTCTTT
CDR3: CASSFMGERQNTEAFF

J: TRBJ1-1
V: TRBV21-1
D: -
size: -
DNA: TGTGCCAGCAGGCTCATTATAGCTACAATTCGCACTGAAGCTTTCTTT
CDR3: CASRLIIATIRTEAFF

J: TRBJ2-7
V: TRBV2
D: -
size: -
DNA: TGTGCCAGCAGAACAGGGTATTACGAGCAGTACTTC
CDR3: CASRTGYYEQYF

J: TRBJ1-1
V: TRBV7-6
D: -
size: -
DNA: TGTGCCAGCAAAGTAGGGTTGGAGAACACTGAAGCTTTCTTT
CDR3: CASKVGLENTEAFF

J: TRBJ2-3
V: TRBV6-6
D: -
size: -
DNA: TGTGCCAGCAGTCCCCCACGACATTCAGATACGCAGTATTTT
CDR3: CASSPPRHSDTQYF

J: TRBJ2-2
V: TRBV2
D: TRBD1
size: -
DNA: TGTGCCAGCAGTGTTGGGACAGCGAACACCGGGGAGCTGTTTTTT
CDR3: CASSVGTANTGELFF

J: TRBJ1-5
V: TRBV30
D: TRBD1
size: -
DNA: TGTGCCTGGACTCACGGGACAGGGTACAATCAGCCCCAGCATTTT
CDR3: CAWTHGTGYNQPQHF

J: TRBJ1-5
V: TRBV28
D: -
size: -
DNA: TGTGCCAGCACGGGACGGTTAAATCAGCCCCAGCATTTT
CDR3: CASTGRLNQPQHF

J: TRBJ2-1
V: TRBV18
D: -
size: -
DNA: TGTGCCAGCACCTACTGGCGGGGCAATGAGCAGTTCTTC
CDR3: CASTYWRGNEQFF

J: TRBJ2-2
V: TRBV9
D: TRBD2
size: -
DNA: TGTGCCAGCAGCCCGGGACTAGCGGGAACCGGGGAGCTGTTTTTT
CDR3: CASSPGLAGTGELFF

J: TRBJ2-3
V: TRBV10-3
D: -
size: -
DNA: TGTGCCATCAGTGGGACAGACACAGATACGCAGTATTTT
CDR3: CAISGTDTDTQYF

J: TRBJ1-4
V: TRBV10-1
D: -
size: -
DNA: TGCGCCAGCAGTGAAGGAACGGGGCGGGACCGGCTGTTTTTT
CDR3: CASSEGTGRDRLFF

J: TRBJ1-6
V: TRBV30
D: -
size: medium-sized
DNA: TGTGCGTCGGACTTCAGTAATTCACCCCTCCACTTT
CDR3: CASDFSNSPLHF

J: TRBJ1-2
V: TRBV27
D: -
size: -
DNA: TGTGCCAGCAGATCGGTCGAGCCCCCAGGGTTAGGTGGCTACACCTTC
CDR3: CASRSVEPPGLGGYTF

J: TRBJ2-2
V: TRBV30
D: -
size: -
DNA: TGTGCCTTCGGACTACTGAACACCGGGGAGCTGTTTTTT
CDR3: CAFGLLNTGELFF

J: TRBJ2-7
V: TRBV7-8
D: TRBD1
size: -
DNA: TGTGCCAGCAGCTCCGGACAGGGTGGGGGTAGAAGCTCCTACGAGCAGTACTTC
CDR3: CASSSGQGGGRSSYEQYF

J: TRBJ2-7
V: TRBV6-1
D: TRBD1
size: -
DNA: TGTGCCAGCAGACCCACGGGACAGGGCAGCGAGCAGTACTTC
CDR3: CASRPTGQGSEQYF

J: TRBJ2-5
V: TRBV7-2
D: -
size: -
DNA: TGTGCCAGCAGCTTAGGTGCGCTCCAAGAGACCCAGTACTTC
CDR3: CASSLGALQETQYF

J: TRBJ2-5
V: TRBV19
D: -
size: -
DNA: TGTGCCAGTAGTATAGTGGGGACGACAGAGACCCAGTACTTC
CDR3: CASSIVGTTETQYF

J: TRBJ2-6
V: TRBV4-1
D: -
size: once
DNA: TGCGCCAGCAGCCAAGATCCGGCCTCGCTCCACTCGGGGGCCAACGTCCTGACTTTC
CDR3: CASSQDPASLHSGANVLTF

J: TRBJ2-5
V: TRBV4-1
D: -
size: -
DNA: TGCGCCAGCAGCCGGCTGACAGGCCTTCGAGAGACCCAGTACTTC
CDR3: CASSRLTGLRETQYF

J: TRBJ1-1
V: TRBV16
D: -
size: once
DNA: TGTGCCAGCAGCCAATTCCGTTCGGCAGGGGACACTGAAGCTTTCTTT
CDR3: CASSQFRSAGDTEAFF

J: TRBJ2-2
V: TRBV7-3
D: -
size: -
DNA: TGTGCCAGCAGCCGCCTGACAGCCTACACCGGGGAGCTGTTTTTT
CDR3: CASSRLTAYTGELFF

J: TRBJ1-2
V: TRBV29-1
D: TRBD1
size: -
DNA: TGCAGCGTTGAACTAGGGACAGGGGGTAGGGTTGGCTACACCTTC
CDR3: CSVELGTGGRVGYTF

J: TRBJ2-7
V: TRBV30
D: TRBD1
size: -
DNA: TGTGCCTTGGGACAGGGGGCCGAGCAGTACTTC
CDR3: CALGQGAEQYF

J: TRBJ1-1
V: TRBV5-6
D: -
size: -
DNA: TGTGCCAGCAGCTCCACATGGGGGGCTGGCACTGAAGCTTTCTTT
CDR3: CASSSTWGAGTEAFF

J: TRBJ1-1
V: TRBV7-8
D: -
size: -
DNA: TGTGCCAGCAGCCAACAGGGAACGAACACTGAAGCTTTCTTT
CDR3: CASSQQGTNTEAFF

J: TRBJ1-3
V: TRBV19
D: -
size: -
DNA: TGTGCCAGTAGCGAGGGGGGACCGATCTCTGGAAACACCATATATTTT
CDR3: CASSEGGPISGNTIYF

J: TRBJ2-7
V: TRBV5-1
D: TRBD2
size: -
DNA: TGCGCCAGCAGCTCCCCTGGGACTAGCGATTACGAGCAGTACTTC
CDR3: CASSSPGTSDYEQYF

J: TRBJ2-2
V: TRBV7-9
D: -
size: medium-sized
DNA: TGTGCCAGCAGCCCGGACGGGAACACCGGGGAGCTGTTTTTT
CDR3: CASSPDGNTGELFF

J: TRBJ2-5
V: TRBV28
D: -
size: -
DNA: TGTGCCAGCAGTTCGCGGGACACCTACCAAGAGACCCAGTACTTC
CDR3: CASSSRDTYQETQYF